This TCR beta chain appears in the sequencing data of a study of blood T cell repertoires in COVID-19. Study as a whole: Acute-phase and convalescent COVID-19 samples originated in the United States, Italy and Spain. From T cells, B-cell-depleted T cells, or PBMCs came the material, which was cDNA or gDNA.

In the original workflow: Researchers report that nucleated cell counts were estimated from reference gene primer amplification. The assay was immunoSEQ multiplex PCR, and TCRdb's table has in-frame clones only and misses some. V and J calls and clone size follow that table, whereas D and trimming were derived from the DNA. Of 68,000 or so clones in the sample, roughly 84% were seen once. This receptor was obtained from a middle-aged man with active COVID-19. Specimen: peripheral blood.

In nucleotides, the CDR3 is TGCAGTGCTAGTTGGCAGGATGGGACTGAAGCTTTCTTT. Translating it yields CSASWQDGTEAFF. This rearrangement joins TRBV20-1 to TRBJ1-1; D call uncertain. The V end lost 3 bases, the J end lost 5 bases, and 13 bases lay between the germline ends. This CDR3 contains 13 residues. The V gene's germline CDR1 is DFQATT and CDR2 SNEGSKA (reference sequence).